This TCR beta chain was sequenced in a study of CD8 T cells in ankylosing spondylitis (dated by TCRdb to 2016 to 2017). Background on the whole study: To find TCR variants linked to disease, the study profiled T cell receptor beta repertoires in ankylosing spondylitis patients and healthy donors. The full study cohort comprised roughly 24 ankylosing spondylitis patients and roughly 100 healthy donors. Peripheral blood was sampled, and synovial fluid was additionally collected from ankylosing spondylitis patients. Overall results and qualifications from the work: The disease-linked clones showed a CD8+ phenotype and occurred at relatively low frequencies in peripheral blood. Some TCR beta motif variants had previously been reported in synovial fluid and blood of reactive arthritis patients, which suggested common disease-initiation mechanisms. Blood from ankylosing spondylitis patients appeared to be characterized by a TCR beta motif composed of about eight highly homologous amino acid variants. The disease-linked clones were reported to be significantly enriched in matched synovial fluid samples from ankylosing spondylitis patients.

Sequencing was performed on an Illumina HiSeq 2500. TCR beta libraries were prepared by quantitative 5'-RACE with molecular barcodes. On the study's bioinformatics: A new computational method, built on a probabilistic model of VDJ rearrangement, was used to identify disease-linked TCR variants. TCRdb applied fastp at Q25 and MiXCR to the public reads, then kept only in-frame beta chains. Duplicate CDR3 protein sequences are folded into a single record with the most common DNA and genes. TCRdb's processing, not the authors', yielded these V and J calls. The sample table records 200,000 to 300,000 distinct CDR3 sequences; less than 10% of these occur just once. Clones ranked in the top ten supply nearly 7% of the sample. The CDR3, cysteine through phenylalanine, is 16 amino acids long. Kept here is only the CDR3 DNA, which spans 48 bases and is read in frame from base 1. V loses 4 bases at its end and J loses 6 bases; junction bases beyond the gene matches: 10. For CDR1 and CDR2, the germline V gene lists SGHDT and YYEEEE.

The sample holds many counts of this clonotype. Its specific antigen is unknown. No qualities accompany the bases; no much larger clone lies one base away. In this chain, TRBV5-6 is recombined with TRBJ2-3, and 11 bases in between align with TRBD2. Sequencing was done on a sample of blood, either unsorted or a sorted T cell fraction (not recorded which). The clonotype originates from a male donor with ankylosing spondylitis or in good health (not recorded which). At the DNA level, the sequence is TGTGCCAGCAGCCGCCTACTAGCGGGAGATTGGGATACGCAGTATTTT. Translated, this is CASSRLLAGDWDTQYF.